The entry below gives a single T cell receptor (beta chain) sequence along with its context. Its cognate antigen is unknown. The CDR3 is 14 amino acids. Trimming took off 3 bases at V and 4 bases at J, with 10 bases between the two ends. Germline CDR1 SNHLY, CDR2 FYNNEI. The data were obtained in a study of cytotoxic CD8 clonotypes in ibrutinib-treated CLL. Broader study findings: There were few public clonotypes, and on treatment they contracted or stayed stable.

Repertoires were generated with immunoSEQ multiplex PCR, while TCRdb's copy carries only in-frame clones and drops some. The sample holds roughly 50,000 clones; 45% to 60% are singletons and the top ten take 28%. The sequencing here drew on PBMCs, taken after 24 months of ibrutinib treatment. The TCR sequence derives from a human donor with chronic lymphocytic leukemia. The gene calls are TRBV2 and TRBJ1-5, with D maybe TRBD1 (5 bases). CDR3 nucleotides: TGTGCCAGCAGTGAGGGCAGGGTTAATCAGCCCCAGCATTTT. Amino acid sequence: CASSEGRVNQPQHF.